The source of this TCR beta chain is a study of T-cell memory formation after mild COVID-19 (dated by TCRdb to about 2021). Concerning the study at large: TCR sequence clusters from the two donors were found to be largely donor specific. The cohort was made up of two young adult volunteers, one female and one male, who were previously healthy. In two donors, T-cell clones that expanded and contracted after mild COVID-19 were followed by sequencing TCRalpha and TCRbeta repertoires longitudinally.

The data were produced on an Illumina NovaSeq 6000. TCRalpha and TCRbeta cDNA libraries were built by 5'RACE with constant-segment primers, adding sample barcodes and unique molecular identifiers. Trizol reagent was used to extract RNA from every sample. The libraries were amplified in two PCR steps, and the second step added a second sample barcode and Illumina TruSeq adapters. Sequencing of the libraries was done on an Illumina NovaSeq, producing 2 x 150 bp paired-end reads. On the authors' methods: Reads were demultiplexed and collapsed into UMI-guided consensus sequences with migec v1.2.7. Using mixcr v2.1.11, UMI consensuses were aligned to TRA and TRB V and J templates and then assembled into clonotypes. A clonotype was counted as expanded or contracted only when both edgeR and NoisET called the clonotype significant, with the noise models trained on biological replicates. For edgeR calls, a false discovery rate-adjusted p below 0.01 and a log2 fold-change threshold of 1 were applied. As an exploratory analysis of dynamics, max-normalized trajectories of the 1000 most abundant clonotypes were examined by PCA with hierarchical clustering. Separately sequenced CD4+ and CD8+ repertoires were used to assign the CD4 or CD8 phenotype of responding clones. In-frame beta chains were kept once TCRdb had trimmed the public reads at Q25 with fastp and called clones with MiXCR. CDR3 protein sequences are deduplicated, and each keeps its most common genes and DNA. TCRdb assigned the V and J calls; the authors' analysis was not used. The sample profile shows 180,000 or so distinct CDR3 sequences; 15% to 20% of them were found once. Of the sample, 2% to 2.5% is held by the ten largest clones.

Measured from the cysteine to the phenylalanine, the CDR3 is 12 residues long. The CDR3 DNA has 36 bases and is translated from base 1. Trimmed from V: 1 base; trimmed from J: 8 bases; junction bases lacking a gene match: 1. CDR1 and CDR2, looked up from the germline V gene, are SGHTA and FQGNSA. This clonotype has more than one count but fewer than ten. The antigen it recognizes is unknown. Base qualities are not recorded, but no much larger clone differs from it by a single base. Ficoll-Paque density gradient centrifugation was used to isolate PBMCs. Summary of the overall study and its limitations: Contracting CD4+ clones were located mainly in the CM and EM memory subsets, whereas CD8+ clones were found to be enriched in EMRA. The study included only a couple of mild cases, and larger cohorts that include severe cases with pre-infection samples were judged to be necessary. SARS-CoV-2 specificity of the second-wave clones peaking on day 37 was not confirmed. Balanced CD4/CD8 phenotypes were observed for clones contracting from day 15 to 85, whereas a bias towards CD4+ was observed for a second wave of clones expanding from day 15 to 37. Some responding clones were detected in pre-infection memory, which suggested that pre-existing cross-reactive memory T cells had joined the SARS-CoV-2 response.

This chain is built from TRBV7-2 and TRBJ1-2; 7 of the junction bases match TRBD1. The sample comprised PBMCs or a T cell subset sorted from them (not recorded which). The TCR originated in an adult woman who had mild COVID-19 (a few samples of this study predate the infection). The sample titles of this study are shuffled in the database, so cell type and time point are left out; the donor was told from shared clones. The CDR3 here reads CASSLDRGGYTF. The DNA sequence is TGTGCCAGCAGCTTAGACAGGGGAGGCTACACCTTC.